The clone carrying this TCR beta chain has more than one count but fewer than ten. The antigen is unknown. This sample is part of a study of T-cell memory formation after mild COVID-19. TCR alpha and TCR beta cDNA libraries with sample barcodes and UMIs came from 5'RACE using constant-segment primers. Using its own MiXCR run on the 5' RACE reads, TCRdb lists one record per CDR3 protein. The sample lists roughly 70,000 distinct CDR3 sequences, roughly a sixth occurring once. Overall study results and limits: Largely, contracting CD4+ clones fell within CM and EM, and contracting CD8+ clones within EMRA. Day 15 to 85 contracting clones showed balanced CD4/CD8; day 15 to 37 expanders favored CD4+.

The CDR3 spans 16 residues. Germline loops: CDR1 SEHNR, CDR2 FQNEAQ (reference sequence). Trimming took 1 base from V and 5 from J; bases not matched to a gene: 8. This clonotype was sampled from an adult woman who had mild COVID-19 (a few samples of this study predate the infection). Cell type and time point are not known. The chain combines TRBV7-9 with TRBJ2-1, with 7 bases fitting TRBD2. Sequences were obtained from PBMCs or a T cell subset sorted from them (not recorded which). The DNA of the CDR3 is TGTGCCAGCAGCTTAGGTGGAAGCGGGGTTCACAATGAGCAGTTCTTC. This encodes CASSLGGSGVHNEQFF.